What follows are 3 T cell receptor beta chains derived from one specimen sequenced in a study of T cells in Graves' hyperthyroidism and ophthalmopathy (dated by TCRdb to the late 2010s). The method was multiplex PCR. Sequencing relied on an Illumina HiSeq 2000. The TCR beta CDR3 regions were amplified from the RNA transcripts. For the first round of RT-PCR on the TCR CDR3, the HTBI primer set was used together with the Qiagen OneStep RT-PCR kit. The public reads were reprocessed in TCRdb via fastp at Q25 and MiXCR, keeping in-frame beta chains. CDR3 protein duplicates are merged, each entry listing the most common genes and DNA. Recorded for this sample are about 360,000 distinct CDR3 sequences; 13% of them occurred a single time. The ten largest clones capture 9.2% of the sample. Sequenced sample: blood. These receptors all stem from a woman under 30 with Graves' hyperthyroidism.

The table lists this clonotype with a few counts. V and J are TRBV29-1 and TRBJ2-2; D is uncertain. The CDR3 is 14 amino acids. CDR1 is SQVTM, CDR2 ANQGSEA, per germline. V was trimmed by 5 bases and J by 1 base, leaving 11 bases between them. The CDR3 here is CSVLDQMNTGELFF. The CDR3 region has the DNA TGCAGCGTTCTGGATCAGATGAACACCGGGGAGCTGTTTTTT.

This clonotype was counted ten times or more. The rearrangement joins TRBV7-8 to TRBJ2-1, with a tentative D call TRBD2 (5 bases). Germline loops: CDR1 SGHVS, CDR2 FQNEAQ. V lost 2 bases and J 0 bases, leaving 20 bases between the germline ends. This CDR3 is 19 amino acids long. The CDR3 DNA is TGTGCCAGCAGCTTAACTAGTGTGTTGCAGGAGTTCTCCTACAATGAGCAGTTCTTC. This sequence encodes CASSLTSVLQEFSYNEQFF.

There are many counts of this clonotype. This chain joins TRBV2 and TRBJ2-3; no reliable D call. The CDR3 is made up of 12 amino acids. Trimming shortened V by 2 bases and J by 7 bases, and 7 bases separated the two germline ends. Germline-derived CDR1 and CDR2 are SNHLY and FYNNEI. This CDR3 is CASSEIGNTQYF. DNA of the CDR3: TGTGCCAGCAGTGAAATAGGGAATACGCAGTATTTT.